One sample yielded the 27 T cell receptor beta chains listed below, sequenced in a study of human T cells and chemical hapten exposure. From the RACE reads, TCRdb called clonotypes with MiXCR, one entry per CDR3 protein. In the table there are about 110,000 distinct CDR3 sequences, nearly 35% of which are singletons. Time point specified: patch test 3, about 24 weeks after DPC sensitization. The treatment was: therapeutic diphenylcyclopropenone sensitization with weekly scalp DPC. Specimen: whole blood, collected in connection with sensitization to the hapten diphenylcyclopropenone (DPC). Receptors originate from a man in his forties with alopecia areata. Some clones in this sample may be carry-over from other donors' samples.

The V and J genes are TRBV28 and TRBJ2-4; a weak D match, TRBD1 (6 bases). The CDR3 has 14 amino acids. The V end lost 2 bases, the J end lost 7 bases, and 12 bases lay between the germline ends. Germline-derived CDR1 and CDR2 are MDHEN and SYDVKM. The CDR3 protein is CASSLGQGFNIQYF. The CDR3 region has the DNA TGTGCCAGCAGTTTAGGGCAGGGGTTCAACATTCAGTACTTC.

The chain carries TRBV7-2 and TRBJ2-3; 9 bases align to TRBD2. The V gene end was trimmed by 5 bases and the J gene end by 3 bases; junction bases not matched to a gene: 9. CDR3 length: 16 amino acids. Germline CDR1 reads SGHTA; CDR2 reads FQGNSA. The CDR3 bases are TGTGCCAGCAGCCTTAGTAGCGGGAGTAAGACAGATACGCAGTATTTT. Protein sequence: CASSLSSGSKTDTQYF.

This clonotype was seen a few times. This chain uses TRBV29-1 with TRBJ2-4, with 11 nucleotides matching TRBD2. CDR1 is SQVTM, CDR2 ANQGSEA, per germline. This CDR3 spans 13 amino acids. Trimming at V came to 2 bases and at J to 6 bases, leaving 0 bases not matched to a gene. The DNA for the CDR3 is TGCAGCGTTGAACTAGCGGGGGGAAACATTCAGTACTTC. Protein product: CSVELAGGNIQYF.

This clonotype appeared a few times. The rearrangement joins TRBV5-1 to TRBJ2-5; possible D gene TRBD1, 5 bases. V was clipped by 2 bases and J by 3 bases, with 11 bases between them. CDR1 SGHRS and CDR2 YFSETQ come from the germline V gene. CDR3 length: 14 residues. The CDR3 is CASSFRAPEETQYF. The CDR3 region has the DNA TGCGCCAGCAGCTTCAGGGCGCCCGAAGAGACCCAGTACTTC.

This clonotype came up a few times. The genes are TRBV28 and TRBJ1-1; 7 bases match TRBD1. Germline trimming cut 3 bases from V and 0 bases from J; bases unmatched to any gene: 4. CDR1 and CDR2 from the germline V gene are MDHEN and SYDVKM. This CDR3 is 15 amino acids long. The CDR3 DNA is TGTGCCAGCAGTTTGTCGGACAGGATGAACACTGAAGCTTTCTTT. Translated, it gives CASSLSDRMNTEAFF.

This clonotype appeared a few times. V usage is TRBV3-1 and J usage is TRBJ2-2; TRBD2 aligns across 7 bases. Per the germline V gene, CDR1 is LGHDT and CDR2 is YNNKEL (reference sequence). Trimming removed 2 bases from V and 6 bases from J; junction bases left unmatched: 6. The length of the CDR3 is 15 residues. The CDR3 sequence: CASSQWAGVAGELFF. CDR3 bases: TGTGCCAGCAGCCAATGGGCGGGAGTCGCCGGGGAGCTGTTTTTT.

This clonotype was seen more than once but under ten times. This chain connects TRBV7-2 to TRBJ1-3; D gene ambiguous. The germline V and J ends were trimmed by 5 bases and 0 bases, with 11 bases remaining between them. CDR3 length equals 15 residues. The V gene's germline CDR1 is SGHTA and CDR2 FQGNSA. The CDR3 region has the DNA TGTGCCAGCAGCCCTCAGGTCGCCTCTGGAAACACCATATATTTT. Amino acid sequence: CASSPQVASGNTIYF. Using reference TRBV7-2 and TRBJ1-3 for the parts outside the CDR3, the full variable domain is GAGVSQSPSNKVTEKGKDVELRCDPISGHTALYWYRQSLGQGLEFLIYFQGNSAPDKSGLPSDRFSAERTGGSVSTLTIQRTQQEDSAVYLCASSPQVASGNTIYFGEGSWLTVV.

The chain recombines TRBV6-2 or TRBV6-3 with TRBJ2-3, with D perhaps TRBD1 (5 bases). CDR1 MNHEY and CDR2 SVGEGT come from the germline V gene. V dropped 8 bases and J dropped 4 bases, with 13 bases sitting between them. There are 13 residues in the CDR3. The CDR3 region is CASHRSVPDTQYF. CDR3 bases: TGTGCCAGCCACAGGAGCGTCCCAGATACGCAGTATTTT.

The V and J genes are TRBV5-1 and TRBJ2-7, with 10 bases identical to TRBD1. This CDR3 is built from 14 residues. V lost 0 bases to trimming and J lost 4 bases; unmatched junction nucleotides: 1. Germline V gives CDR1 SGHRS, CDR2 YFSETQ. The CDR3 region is CASSLGTGGYEQYV. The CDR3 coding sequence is TGCGCCAGCAGCTTGGGGACAGGGGGGTACGAGCAGTACGTC.

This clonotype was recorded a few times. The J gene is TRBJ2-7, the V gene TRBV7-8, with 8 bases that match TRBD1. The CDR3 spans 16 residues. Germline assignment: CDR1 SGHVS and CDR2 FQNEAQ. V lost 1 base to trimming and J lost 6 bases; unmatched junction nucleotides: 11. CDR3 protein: CASSLGGRGRTGEQYF. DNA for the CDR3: TGTGCCAGCAGCTTAGGGGGCAGGGGGCGCACCGGCGAGCAGTACTTC.

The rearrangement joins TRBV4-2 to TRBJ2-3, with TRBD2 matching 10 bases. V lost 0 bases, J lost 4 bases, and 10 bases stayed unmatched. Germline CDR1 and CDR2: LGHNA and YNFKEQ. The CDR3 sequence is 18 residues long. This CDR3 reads CASSQDLGSGRGPDTQYF. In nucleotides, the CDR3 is TGTGCCAGCAGCCAAGATCTAGGGAGCGGGAGGGGACCAGATACGCAGTATTTT.

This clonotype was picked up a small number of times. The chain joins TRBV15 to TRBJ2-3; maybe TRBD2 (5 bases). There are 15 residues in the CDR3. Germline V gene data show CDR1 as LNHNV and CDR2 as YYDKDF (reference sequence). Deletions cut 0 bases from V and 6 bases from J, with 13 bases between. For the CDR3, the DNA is TGTGCCACCAGCAGAGATCGGGAATATCGGGATACGCAGTATTTT. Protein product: CATSRDREYRDTQYF.

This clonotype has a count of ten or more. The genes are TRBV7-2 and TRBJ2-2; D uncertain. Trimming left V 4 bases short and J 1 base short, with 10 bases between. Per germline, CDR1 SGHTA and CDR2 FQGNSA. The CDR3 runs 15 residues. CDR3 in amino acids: CASSSRLGNTGELFF. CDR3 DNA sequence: TGTGCCAGCAGCTCTAGATTGGGGAACACCGGGGAGCTGTTTTTT.

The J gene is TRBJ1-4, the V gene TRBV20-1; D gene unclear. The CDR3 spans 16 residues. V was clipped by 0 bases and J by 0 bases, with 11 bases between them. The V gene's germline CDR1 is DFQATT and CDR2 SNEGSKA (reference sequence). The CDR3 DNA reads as TGCAGTGCTAGAGATTGGACTGCTGCAACTAATGAAAAACTGTTTTTT. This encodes CSARDWTAATNEKLFF.

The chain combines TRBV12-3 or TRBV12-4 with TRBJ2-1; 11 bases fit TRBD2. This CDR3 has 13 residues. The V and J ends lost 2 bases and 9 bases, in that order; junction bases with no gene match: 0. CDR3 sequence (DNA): TGTGCCAGCAGTTTACTAGCGGGAGGTGAGCAGTTCTTC. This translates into CASSLLAGGEQFF.

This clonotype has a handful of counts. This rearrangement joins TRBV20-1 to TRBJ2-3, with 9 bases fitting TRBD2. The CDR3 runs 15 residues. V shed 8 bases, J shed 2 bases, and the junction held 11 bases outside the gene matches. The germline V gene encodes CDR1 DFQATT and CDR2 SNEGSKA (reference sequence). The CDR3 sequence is CSTRGGRGTTDTQYF. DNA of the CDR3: TGCAGTACACGGGGCGGGAGGGGGACCACAGATACGCAGTATTTT.

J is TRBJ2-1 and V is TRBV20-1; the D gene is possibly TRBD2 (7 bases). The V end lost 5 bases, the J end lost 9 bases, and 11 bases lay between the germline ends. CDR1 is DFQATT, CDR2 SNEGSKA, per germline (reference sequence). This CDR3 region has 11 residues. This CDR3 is CSAPGGREQFF. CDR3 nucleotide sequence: TGCAGTGCTCCCGGGGGGCGTGAGCAGTTCTTC.

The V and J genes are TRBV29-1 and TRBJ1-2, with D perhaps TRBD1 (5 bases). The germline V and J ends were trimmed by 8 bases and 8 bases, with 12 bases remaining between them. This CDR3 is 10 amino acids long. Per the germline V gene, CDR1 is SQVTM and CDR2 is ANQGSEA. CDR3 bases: TGCAGCATAGGGGTTGAAGGCTACACCTTC. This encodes CSIGVEGYTF.

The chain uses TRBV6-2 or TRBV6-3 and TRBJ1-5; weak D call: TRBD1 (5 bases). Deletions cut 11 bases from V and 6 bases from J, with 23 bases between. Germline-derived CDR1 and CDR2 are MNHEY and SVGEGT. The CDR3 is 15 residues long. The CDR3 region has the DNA TGTGCCCCTGCGGGGGAGGGTTTGCTTGGTCAGCCCCAGCATTTT. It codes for CAPAGEGLLGQPQHF.

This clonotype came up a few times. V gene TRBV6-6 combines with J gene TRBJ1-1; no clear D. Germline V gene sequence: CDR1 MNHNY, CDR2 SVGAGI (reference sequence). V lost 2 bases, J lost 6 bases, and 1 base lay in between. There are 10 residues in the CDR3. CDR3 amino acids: CASSYPEAFF. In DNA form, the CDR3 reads TGTGCCAGCAGTTACCCTGAAGCTTTCTTT.

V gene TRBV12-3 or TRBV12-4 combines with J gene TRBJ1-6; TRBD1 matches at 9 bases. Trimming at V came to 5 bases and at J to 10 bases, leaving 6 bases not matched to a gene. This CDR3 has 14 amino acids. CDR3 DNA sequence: TGTGCCAGCAGTACCACAGGGGGCTGGTCACCCCTCCACTTT. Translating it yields CASSTTGGWSPLHF.

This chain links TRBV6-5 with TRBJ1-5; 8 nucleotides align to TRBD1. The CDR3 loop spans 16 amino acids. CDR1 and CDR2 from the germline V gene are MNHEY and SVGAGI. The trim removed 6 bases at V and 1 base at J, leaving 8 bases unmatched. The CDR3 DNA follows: TGTGCCAGCAGGAGGACAGGGACGATGAGCAATCAGCCCCAGCATTTT. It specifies CASRRTGTMSNQPQHF.

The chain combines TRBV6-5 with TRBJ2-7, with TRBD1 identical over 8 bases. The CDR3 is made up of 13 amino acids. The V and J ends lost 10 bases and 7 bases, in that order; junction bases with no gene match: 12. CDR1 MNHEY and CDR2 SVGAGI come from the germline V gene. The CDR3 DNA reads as TGTGCCACCGGCGGGACAGGATCGCGAGAGCAGTACTTC. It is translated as CATGGTGSREQYF.

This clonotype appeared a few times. The CDR3 is CASSFAGEQYV. As DNA, the CDR3 is TGTGCCAGCAGCTTCGCGGGCGAGCAGTACGTC. This chain uses TRBV11-2 with TRBJ2-7; D is possibly TRBD2 (5 bases). Per the germline V gene, CDR1 is SGHAT and CDR2 is FQNNGV. Trimming removed 3 bases at V and 6 bases at J, with 6 bases between. The CDR3 covers 11 residues.

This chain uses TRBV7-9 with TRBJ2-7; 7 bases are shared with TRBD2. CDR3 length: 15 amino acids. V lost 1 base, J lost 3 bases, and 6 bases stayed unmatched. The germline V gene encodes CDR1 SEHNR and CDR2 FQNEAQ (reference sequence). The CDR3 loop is CASSLGSSGNYEQYV. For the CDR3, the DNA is TGTGCCAGCAGCTTAGGGTCTAGCGGAAACTACGAGCAGTACGTC.

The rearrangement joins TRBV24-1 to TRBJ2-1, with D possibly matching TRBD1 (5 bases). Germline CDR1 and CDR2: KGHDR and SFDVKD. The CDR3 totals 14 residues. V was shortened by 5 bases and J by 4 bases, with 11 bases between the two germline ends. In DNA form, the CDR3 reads TGTGCCACCAGTGGTTTCTCAGGGTACAATGAGCAGTTCTTC. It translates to CATSGFSGYNEQFF.

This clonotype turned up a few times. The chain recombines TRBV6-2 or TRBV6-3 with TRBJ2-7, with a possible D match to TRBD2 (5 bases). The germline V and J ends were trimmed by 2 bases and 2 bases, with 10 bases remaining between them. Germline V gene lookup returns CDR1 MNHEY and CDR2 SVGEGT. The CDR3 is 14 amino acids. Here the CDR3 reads CASSYASGTYEQYF. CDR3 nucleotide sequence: TGTGCCAGCAGTTACGCGAGCGGTACCTACGAGCAGTACTTC.